This record concerns one T cell receptor (beta chain) sequence. Its cognate antigen is unknown. Profiled with immunoSEQ multiplex PCR; TCRdb holds only in-frame clones, not every one. The sample comprises over 75,000 clones, approximately 84% of which are singletons, and roughly 2.5% rests with the top ten. The data are from a study of PD-1 blockade in mismatch repair-deficient tumors. Study background: Patients had about 13 mismatch repair-deficient cancer types and were previously treated and progressing. Study-level results: After pembrolizumab, tumor-resident clones rose rapidly, then generally contracted before radiologic responses.

The CDR3 length is 13 residues. Between the trimmed V and J ends, which lost 7 bases and 6 bases, there was a span of 14 bases. Germline lookup yields CDR1 LNHDA and CDR2 SQIVND (reference sequence). Every patient had mismatch repair deficiency by PCR or immunohistochemistry. This TCR was recovered from an adult with mismatch repair-deficient cancer. The V gene is TRBV19, the J gene TRBJ2-3; no clear D. The sequencing used peripheral blood, collected 12 weeks after starting pembrolizumab. DNA of the CDR3: TGTGCCAGTAAGAAGGGATCTAGGGATACGCAGTATTTT. Its protein is CASKKGSRDTQYF. Variable domain in full (rest from reference TRBV19 and TRBJ2-3): DGGITQSPKYLFRKEGQNVTLSCEQNLNHDAMYWYRQDPGQGLRLIYYSQIVNDFQKGDIAEGYSVSREKKESFPLTVTSAQKNPTAFYLCASKKGSRDTQYFGPGTRLTVL.